This TCR beta chain comes out of a study of blood T cells in healthy people across ages. CDR3 length equals 11 residues. Germline CDR1 is SQVTM and CDR2 is ANQGSEA. V shed 5 bases and J shed 8 bases, with 10 bases lying between them. This clonotype has a handful of counts. A second PCR of about 7 to 12 cycles used a sample-barcoded 5' primer and a J-beta primer mix. The template-switch adaptor, which had 12 random nucleotides, put a tag on each cDNA molecule. Per sample, CDR3-containing paired-end reads numbered at least 2.5 million. TCRdb analysed the 5' RACE reads with MiXCR anew, one entry per CDR3 protein. In the table there are roughly 1.4 million distinct CDR3 sequences, roughly 59% of which are singletons.

The chain uses TRBV29-1 and TRBJ2-1; no clear D gene. The sequenced material came from blood. The TCR originated in a young man in good health. This CDR3 reads CSVLIADEQFF. The CDR3 DNA reads as TGCAGCGTTCTGATTGCGGATGAGCAGTTCTTC.